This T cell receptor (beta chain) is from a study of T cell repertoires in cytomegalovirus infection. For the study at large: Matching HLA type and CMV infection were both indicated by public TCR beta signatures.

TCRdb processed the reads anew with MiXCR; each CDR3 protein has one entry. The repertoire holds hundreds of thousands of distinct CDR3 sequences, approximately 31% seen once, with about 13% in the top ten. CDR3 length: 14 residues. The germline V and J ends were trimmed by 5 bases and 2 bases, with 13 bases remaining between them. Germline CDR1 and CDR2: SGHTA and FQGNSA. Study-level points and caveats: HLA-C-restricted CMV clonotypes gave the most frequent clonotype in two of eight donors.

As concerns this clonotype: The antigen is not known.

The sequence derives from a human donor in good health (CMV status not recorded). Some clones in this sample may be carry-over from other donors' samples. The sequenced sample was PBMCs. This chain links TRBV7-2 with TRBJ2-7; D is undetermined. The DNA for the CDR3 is TGTGCCAGCAGCCCTACGAGGAGCGCCTACGAGCAGTACTTC. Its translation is CASSPTRSAYEQYF.